This T cell receptor beta chain emerged from a study of blood T cells in healthy people across ages. Comments on this clonotype: Its antigen is as yet unknown.

Primed by a sample-barcoded 5' primer and a J-beta primer mix, a second PCR proceeded for about 6 to 11 cycles. TCRdb itself ran the 5' RACE reads through MiXCR, one entry per CDR3 protein. The data contain 1.5 million to 2 million distinct CDR3 sequences, around 50% of them singletons. The study's findings and limits: A strong correlation was found between TCR beta diversity and the percentage of naive T cells.

Roughly 10 milliliters was the volume of peripheral blood drawn from each donor. The CDR3 has 13 residues. V gave up 4 bases and J gave up 5 bases, with 11 bases separating them. The germline gives CDR1 MDHEN, CDR2 SYDVKM. The TCR was taken from a woman between 35 and 50 years old in good health. Specimen: blood. The gene calls are TRBV28 and TRBJ1-2; D gene unclear. CDR3 sequence: CASSSSQLYGYTF. The CDR3 region has the DNA TGTGCCAGCAGTTCATCTCAGCTTTATGGCTACACCTTC.